This T cell receptor beta chain was observed in a study of blood T cell repertoires in COVID-19. As for the study in general: The origin of the acute and convalescent COVID-19 samples was the United States, Italy and Spain. The cDNA or gDNA used as material had been derived from T cells, B-cell-depleted T cells, or PBMCs.

In the source study's methods: Using reference gene primer amplification, nucleated cell counts were estimated. The table came from immunoSEQ multiplex PCR; TCRdb's copy has only in-frame clones and leaves some out. The V and J calls and clone size come from that table; D and trimming were worked out from the DNA. The sample shows 60,000 to 85,000 clones, about four fifths of them seen only once. The V gene's germline CDR1 is SNHLY and CDR2 FYNNEI. V lost 4 bases and J lost 0, with 13 bases in between. CDR3 length: 16 residues. This clonotype was obtained from a woman in her fifties or sixties with acute or convalescent COVID-19. This chain uses TRBV2 with TRBJ1-3, with D uncertain. Sequencing was carried out using peripheral blood. As DNA, the CDR3 is TGTGCCAGCAGTGGTGCAGGCGCCAGCTCTGGAAACACCATATATTTT. Its protein is CASSGAGASSGNTIYF.